This TCR beta chain was identified in a study of cytomegalovirus exposure and HLA in healthy donors. TCRdb keeps only in-frame clones here, not all; method: immunoSEQ multiplex PCR. The sample carries 90,000 to 150,000 clones, roughly 90% recorded once. V was clipped by 5 bases and J by 6 bases; unmatched bases: 4. This CDR3 is 15 amino acids long. Germline V CDR1 and CDR2: MNHEY, SVGAGI. This clonotype originated in a woman under 30 in good health and CMV-seropositive. The rearrangement joins TRBV6-5 to TRBJ2-2; 12 nucleotides agree with TRBD2. Sequencing was carried out using PBMCs. CDR3 protein: CASSPGLAGSGELFF. The CDR3, as DNA: TGTGCCAGCAGTCCAGGACTAGCGGGATCCGGGGAGCTGTTTTTT.